The clone carrying this T cell receptor beta chain showed up many times. The CDR3 is made up of 11 amino acids. V gave up 4 bases and J gave up 5 bases, with 4 bases separating them. The V gene's germline CDR1 is SGHRS and CDR2 YFSETQ. These data are taken from a study of T-cell reconstitution after alpha-beta-depleted transplantation in children. As it was prepared, the TCRbeta library received unique molecular identifiers. Via MiXCR, TCRdb re-called the PCR reads, giving one row per CDR3 protein. Seen here are a few hundred thousand distinct CDR3 sequences, approximately 9.5% observed once, and the top ten hold 6.2%.

The receptor was derived from a human donor who donated a stem cell graft to a child with acute lymphoblastic leukemia. V is TRBV5-1 and J is TRBJ2-1; D is unclear. This material consisted of PBMCs from the stem cell graft donor, taken from the stem cell graft. DNA of the CDR3: TGCGCCAGCAGCCTTCACAATGAGCAGTTCTTC. Encoded protein: CASSLHNEQFF.